The 22 T cell receptor beta chains below come from one sample, sequenced in a study of blood T cell repertoires in COVID-19. Assay: immunoSEQ multiplex PCR; the TCRdb copy retains only in-frame clones and omits some. The sample holds about 99,000 clones; over 80% are singletons and the top ten take roughly 2%. The sequenced sample consisted of peripheral blood. The receptors were gathered from a man in his 70s with active or convalescent COVID-19.

The genes are TRBV2 and TRBJ1-3, with D perhaps TRBD1 (6 bases). The CDR3 sequence is 17 residues long. V was pared by 4 bases and J by 2 bases, with 18 bases between. CDR1 and CDR2 from the germline V gene are SNHLY and FYNNEI. CDR3 sequence: CASSVSFAGAAGNTIYF. The CDR3 region has the DNA TGTGCCAGCAGTGTTTCGTTTGCGGGGGCAGCTGGAAACACCATATATTTT.

The chain joins TRBV5-4 to TRBJ2-3; 10 bases fit TRBD2. Germline CDR1 reads SGHNT; CDR2 reads YYREEE (reference sequence). The CDR3 is made up of 16 amino acids. J lost 2 bases, V lost 1 base, and 4 bases had no gene match. CDR3 residues: CASSLKAGGNTDTQYF. The CDR3 DNA sequence: TGTGCCAGCAGCTTGAAAGCGGGGGGGAACACAGATACGCAGTATTTT. The full variable domain, with the rest looked up from reference TRBV5-4 and TRBJ2-3, is ETGVTQSPTHLIKTRGQQVTLRCSSQSGHNTVSWYQQALGQGPQFIFQYYREEENGRGNFPPRFSGLQFPNYSSELNVNALELDDSALYLCASSLKAGGNTDTQYFGPGTRLTVL.

The rearrangement joins TRBV9 to TRBJ2-7; 9 positions agree with TRBD2. The CDR3 spans 15 residues. J gave up 1 base and V 3 bases, and 5 bases lay outside the gene matches. CDR1 is SGDLS, CDR2 YYNGEE, per germline. DNA for the CDR3: TGTGCCAGCAGCGGCGCGGCGGGGGGGTCCTACGAGCAGTACTTC. Amino acids: CASSGAAGGSYEQYF.

The rearrangement uses TRBV10-1 and TRBJ1-2; unclear D gene. CDR1 and CDR2 (germline): WNHNN, SYGVQD (reference sequence). This CDR3 is built from 15 residues. V was shortened by 4 bases and J by 3 bases, with 15 bases between the two germline ends. CDR3: CASSVKTALYYGYTF. In nucleotides, the CDR3 is TGCGCCAGCAGTGTTAAAACAGCTCTCTACTATGGCTACACCTTC.

The rearrangement joins TRBV5-4 to TRBJ2-7; D perhaps matches TRBD2 (5 bases). Trimming stripped 2 bases from V and 3 bases from J, with 18 bases between. The CDR3 extends over 16 amino acids. Germline CDR1 SGHNT, CDR2 YYREEE (reference sequence). The CDR3 region is CASSFDQASSFYEQYF. CDR3 sequence (DNA): TGTGCCAGCAGCTTTGATCAGGCTAGCAGCTTCTACGAGCAGTACTTC.

There are a few counts of this clone. The CDR3 DNA reads TGTGCCAGCAGCCGGGGACAGGGACAAGGAGAGACCCAGTACTTC. This codes for CASSRGQGQGETQYF. The chain employs TRBV11-2 and TRBJ2-5, with 9 nucleotides matching TRBD1. The CDR3 has 15 amino acids. Germline CDR1 SGHAT, CDR2 FQNNGV. The trim removed 5 bases at V and 4 bases at J, leaving 8 bases unmatched.

The chain employs TRBV28 and TRBJ2-7; 9 bases agree with TRBD1. The CDR3 length is 14 residues. Germline V gives CDR1 MDHEN, CDR2 SYDVKM. V trimming: 7 bases; J trimming: 4 bases; junction bases outside the gene matches: 8. The CDR3: CASKQGDRVYEQYF. The CDR3 nucleotides are TGTGCCAGCAAGCAGGGGGACAGGGTTTACGAGCAGTACTTC. The whole variable domain, remainder taken from reference TRBV28 and TRBJ2-7, is DVKVTQSSRYLVKRTGEKVFLECVQDMDHENMFWYRQDPGLGLRLIYFSYDVKMKEKGDIPEGYSVSREKKERFSLILESASTNQTSMYLCASKQGDRVYEQYFGPGTRLTVT.

The chain combines TRBV6-5 with TRBJ1-6, with a weak D call TRBD1 (6 bases). CDR1 and CDR2 (germline): MNHEY, SVGAGI. There are 15 residues in the CDR3. The ends were cut back, 7 bases at V and 7 bases at J, with 17 bases in the middle. CDR3 nucleotide sequence: TGTGCCAGCAACCCTACCGGACAGATAAATTCACCCCTCCACTTT. Translation: CASNPTGQINSPLHF.

The chain links TRBV4-2 to TRBJ2-1, with 13 bases matching TRBD2. V shed 3 bases and J 0 bases; nucleotides not matched to a gene: 11. CDR3 length: 20 residues. Germline CDR1 and CDR2: LGHNA and YNFKEQ. CDR3 sequence: CASSQRLAGGLISSYNEQFF. CDR3 nucleotide sequence: TGTGCCAGCAGCCAGAGACTAGCGGGGGGCCTTATAAGCTCCTACAATGAGCAGTTCTTC.

CDR3 coding DNA: TGCGCCAGCAGAAGACAGGGGAGTGAGGGGAGCACCGGGGAGCTGTTTTTT. Protein sequence: CASRRQGSEGSTGELFF. V and J are TRBV5-1 and TRBJ2-2; 8 bases fit TRBD1. J gave up 4 bases and V 5 bases, and 13 bases lay outside the gene matches. Germline V gene lookup returns CDR1 SGHRS and CDR2 YFSETQ. This CDR3 region has 17 residues.

This clone was detected a few times. The chain has TRBV6-5 and TRBJ1-5; D is unclear. V was cut by 6 bases and J by 2 bases, with 11 bases left in between. CDR3 length equals 14 residues. Per germline, CDR1 MNHEY and CDR2 SVGAGI. CDR3 amino acids: CASSLKEGNQPQHF. DNA of the CDR3: TGTGCCAGCAGCCTGAAGGAGGGCAATCAGCCCCAGCATTTT.

The chain recombines TRBV2 with TRBJ1-5; 7 nucleotides agree with TRBD1. V lost 5 bases, J lost 3 bases, and 7 bases stayed unmatched. Looked up from germline, CDR1 is SNHLY and CDR2 is FYNNEI. The CDR3 sequence is 15 residues long. For the CDR3, the DNA is TGTGCCAGCAGTCAACAGACAGGGCCCAATCAGCCCCAGCATTTT. Its protein product is CASSQQTGPNQPQHF.

V and J are TRBV5-4 and TRBJ2-3; D remains unclear. Germline values: CDR1 SGHNT, CDR2 YYREEE (reference sequence). The CDR3 sequence is 14 residues long. Trimming stripped 0 bases from V and 1 base from J, with 6 bases between. The CDR3: CASSLVIGTDTQYF. CDR3 DNA sequence: TGTGCCAGCAGCTTGGTAATAGGCACAGATACGCAGTATTTT.

The chain carries TRBV9 and TRBJ1-3; TRBD1 might be the D (6 bases). The germline CDR1 and CDR2 sequences are SGDLS and YYNGEE. The CDR3 runs to 16 residues. The ends were cut back, 3 bases at V and 0 bases at J, with 13 bases in the middle. CDR3 protein: CASSESGVRSGNTIYF. The CDR3 bases are TGTGCCAGCAGCGAATCAGGGGTCCGCTCTGGAAACACCATATATTTT.

The CDR3 DNA reads as TGTGCCACAAGGCGGGCTAGCGGTAACGAGCAGTTCTTC. Encoded protein: CATRRASGNEQFF. The chain couples TRBV19 to TRBJ2-1; 7 bases agree with TRBD2. CDR3 length equals 13 residues. Germline assignment: CDR1 LNHDA and CDR2 SQIVND (reference sequence). V gave up 10 bases and J gave up 10 bases; unmatched junction bases: 13. Complete variable domain (other parts from reference TRBV19 and TRBJ2-1): DGGITQSPKYLFRKEGQNVTLSCEQNLNHDAMYWYRQDPGQGLRLIYYSQIVNDFQKGDIAEGYSVSREKKESFPLTVTSAQKNPTAFYLCATRRASGNEQFFGPGTRLTVL.

This chain connects TRBV3-1 (or the pseudogene TRBV3-2) to TRBJ1-1; 7 nucleotides line up with TRBD1. The CDR3 sequence is 15 residues long. V was pared by 3 bases and J by 1 base, with 5 bases of the junction left unmatched. From germline, CDR1 is LGHDT and CDR2 YNNKEL (reference sequence). CDR3 amino acids: CASSQPGQTNTEAFF. The CDR3 nucleotides read TGTGCCAGCAGCCAGCCGGGACAGACGAACACTGAAGCTTTCTTT.

This clone is a singleton in its sample. The gene calls are TRBV2 and TRBJ2-7; D perhaps matches TRBD1 (6 bases). Looked up from germline, CDR1 is SNHLY and CDR2 is FYNNEI. The CDR3 sequence is 14 residues long. Trimming removed 5 bases from V and 3 bases from J, with 14 bases in between. This CDR3 reads CASSTTGQSYEQYF. The CDR3 DNA sequence: TGTGCCAGCAGTACAACGGGACAAAGCTACGAGCAGTACTTC.

The chain recombines TRBV9 with TRBJ2-5; 12 bases are shared with TRBD2. CDR1 and CDR2 from the germline V gene are SGDLS and YYNGEE. The V and J ends lost 0 bases and 5 bases, in that order; junction bases with no gene match: 8. The CDR3 consists of 17 residues. In DNA, the CDR3 is TGTGCCAGCAGCGTAGAAACTAGCGGGGGGCTCCGGGAGACCCAGTACTTC. Its protein product is CASSVETSGGLRETQYF.

The chain couples TRBV2 to TRBJ1-2; the match to TRBD1 covers 9 bases. There are 14 residues in the CDR3. The ends lost 3 bases at V and 8 bases at J; junction bases unmatched: 7. The germline gives CDR1 SNHLY, CDR2 FYNNEI. CDR3 nucleotides: TGTGCCAGCAGTGACGGGACAGGGTTGGACGGCTACACCTTC. Amino acid sequence: CASSDGTGLDGYTF.

This chain joins TRBV18 and TRBJ1-1; perhaps TRBD1 as D (5 bases). Germline lookup yields CDR1 KGHSH and CDR2 LQKENI. This CDR3 spans 16 amino acids. Trimming stripped 6 bases from V and 0 bases from J, with 17 bases between. This CDR3 reads CASSITSDSLNTEAFF. The CDR3, as DNA: TGTGCCAGCTCTATTACATCTGACAGCCTGAACACTGAAGCTTTCTTT.

V gene TRBV4-1 combines with J gene TRBJ2-1; the match to TRBD2 covers 10 bases. The germline CDR1 and CDR2 sequences are MGHRA and YSYEKL. V trimming: 1 base; J trimming: 6 bases; junction bases outside the gene matches: 3. The length of the CDR3 is 15 residues. As DNA, the CDR3 is TGCGCCAGCAGCCAAGCTAGCGGGGGAAGCAATGAGCAGTTCTTC. Translation gives CASSQASGGSNEQFF.

The chain combines TRBV7-3 with TRBJ2-1; 10 positions match TRBD2. Looked up from germline, CDR1 is SGHTA and CDR2 is FQGTGA. This CDR3 spans 15 amino acids. V shed 5 bases, J shed 6 bases, and the junction held 7 bases outside the gene matches. The CDR3 reads CASSTLAGGSNEQFF. The DNA of the CDR3 is TGTGCCAGCAGCACCTTAGCGGGGGGTTCCAATGAGCAGTTCTTC.